Each of the 20 T cell receptor beta chains below was sequenced from the same sample in a study of OX40 agonist ivuxolimab in advanced cancers. Sequenced by immunoSEQ multiplex PCR; TCRdb stores in-frame clones only, minus some. The sample has 65,000 to 90,000 clones; more than 80% are singletons. The input for sequencing was CD4+ or CD8+ T cells sorted from blood, taken in a trial of the OX40 agonist ivuxolimab. Receptor source: an adult with an advanced solid tumor such as melanoma, head and neck, liver or kidney cancer.

This chain uses TRBV2 with TRBJ1-2, with 7 bases lining up with TRBD1. Per the germline V gene, CDR1 is SNHLY and CDR2 is FYNNEI. V gave up 6 bases and J gave up 7 bases; unmatched junction bases: 8. This CDR3 is 13 amino acids long. The CDR3 nucleotides read TGTGCCAGCAGGCCAGAGGGGGCGGGTGGCTACACCTTC. As protein: CASRPEGAGGYTF. Complete variable domain (other parts from reference TRBV2 and TRBJ1-2): EPEVTQTPSHQVTQMGQEVILRCVPISNHLYFYWYRQILGQKVEFLVSFYNNEISEKSEIFDDQFSVERPDGSNFTLKIRSTKLEDSAMYFCASRPEGAGGYTFGSGTRLTVV.

The chain has TRBV29-1 and TRBJ1-3; no firm D call. This CDR3 contains 11 residues. Germline V gives CDR1 SQVTM, CDR2 ANQGSEA. Trimming removed 3 bases from V and 4 bases from J, with 4 bases in between. Here the CDR3 DNA reads TGCAGCGTTGAGTGGGGAAACACCATATATTTT. Its translation: CSVEWGNTIYF.

The chain has TRBV19 and TRBJ2-1, with TRBD2 identical over 8 bases. There are 17 residues in the CDR3. V shed 4 bases, J shed 7 bases, and the junction held 15 bases outside the gene matches. Germline V gene lookup returns CDR1 LNHDA and CDR2 SQIVND (reference sequence). CDR3 nucleotide sequence: TGTGCCAGTAGTACCTCCTACTTTCGGGAGGGCCGGAATGAGCAGTTCTTC. Amino acids: CASSTSYFREGRNEQFF.

The rearrangement uses TRBV20-1 and TRBJ1-1; no reliable D call. The V end lost 6 bases, the J end lost 4 bases, and 9 bases lay between the germline ends. The CDR3 runs 11 residues. CDR1 and CDR2 from the germline V gene are DFQATT and SNEGSKA (reference sequence). CDR3 sequence reads: CSAKSVTEAFF. The CDR3 nucleotides read TGCAGTGCAAAGTCGGTCACTGAAGCTTTCTTT.

The chain recombines TRBV19 with TRBJ1-5; no firm D call. This CDR3 is 15 amino acids long. V was trimmed by 2 bases and J by 4 bases, leaving 12 bases between them. Germline values: CDR1 LNHDA, CDR2 SQIVND (reference sequence). CDR3 residues: CASSIPALANQPQHF. Written as DNA, the CDR3 is TGTGCCAGTAGTATACCCGCTCTCGCGAATCAGCCCCAGCATTTT.

The rearrangement uses TRBV19 and TRBJ1-2; D might be TRBD1 (5 bases). CDR3 size: 15 residues. CDR1 and CDR2 (germline): LNHDA, SQIVND (reference sequence). Deletions cut 1 base from V and 4 bases from J, with 13 bases between. The CDR3, as DNA: TGTGCCAGTAGTATAGTTGTAGGGGCTAGCTATGGCTACACCTTC. Translating gives CASSIVVGASYGYTF.

The chain recombines TRBV20-1 with TRBJ2-3; 7 nucleotides match TRBD2. Germline V gene data show CDR1 as DFQATT and CDR2 as SNEGSKA (reference sequence). V shed 5 bases and J 10 bases; nucleotides not matched to a gene: 6. The CDR3 is made up of 11 amino acids. The CDR3 DNA is TGCAGTGCTGCCTCTAGCGGATCGCAGTATTTT. Translation gives CSAASSGSQYF.

The chain recombines TRBV6-5 with TRBJ2-3; tentatively, D is TRBD2 (6 bases). V was trimmed by 1 base and J by 4 bases, leaving 12 bases between them. The CDR3 sequence is 15 residues long. Germline loops: CDR1 MNHEY, CDR2 SVGAGI. The CDR3 coding sequence is TGTGCCAGCAGTTACTTGCGGGGTAAGCCAGATACGCAGTATTTT. Its translation is CASSYLRGKPDTQYF.

The genes are TRBV16 and TRBJ1-1; D may be TRBD1 (5 bases). The germline CDR1 and CDR2 sequences are KGHSY and FQNENV. The CDR3 runs to 17 residues. The V end was cut by 0 bases, the J end by 5 bases, with 19 bases between. The CDR3 spells CASSQSPDTILGTEAFF. The CDR3 bases are TGTGCCAGCAGCCAATCTCCGGACACCATCTTGGGGACTGAAGCTTTCTTT.

J is TRBJ1-5 and V is TRBV6-5; unclear D gene. The germline V gene has CDR1 MNHEY and CDR2 SVGAGI. CDR3 length equals 13 residues. Trimming left V 0 bases short and J 7 bases short, with 7 bases between. The CDR3 here is CASSYSIGQPQHF. The CDR3 DNA follows: TGTGCCAGCAGTTACTCGATCGGGCAGCCCCAGCATTTT.

The chain is built from TRBV11-2 and TRBJ2-3; 7 bases align to TRBD2. After removal of 1 base from V and 2 bases from J, the junction contained 6 bases not matched to a gene. The CDR3 runs to 16 residues. Germline V lookup: CDR1 SGHAT, CDR2 FQNNGV. CDR3 protein: CASSLVSSGFTDTQYF. Here the CDR3 DNA reads TGTGCCAGCAGCTTAGTCTCTAGCGGCTTCACAGATACGCAGTATTTT.

The CDR3 nucleotides read TGTGCCAGCAGCTTAGCCGCAGGGAAGCTTGAGCAGTACTTC. It specifies CASSLAAGKLEQYF. The genes are TRBV7-2 and TRBJ2-7, with D maybe TRBD1 (5 bases). The length of the CDR3 is 14 residues. Trimming pared 0 bases from V and 7 bases from J, leaving 13 bases between. Germline V gene lookup returns CDR1 SGHTA and CDR2 FQGNSA. Full variable domain (missing parts from reference TRBV7-2 and TRBJ2-7): GAGVSQSPSNKVTEKGKDVELRCDPISGHTALYWYRQSLGQGLEFLIYFQGNSAPDKSGLPSDRFSAERTGGSVSTLTIQRTQQEDSAVYLCASSLAAGKLEQYFGPGTRLTVT.

The rearrangement joins TRBV6-5 to TRBJ1-2; no reliable D call. The germline V gene has CDR1 MNHEY and CDR2 SVGAGI. CDR3 length equals 14 residues. The germline V and J ends were trimmed by 3 bases and 8 bases, with 16 bases remaining between them. The CDR3 is CASSYSGPTGGYTF. CDR3 bases: TGTGCCAGCAGTTATTCCGGGCCCACGGGAGGCTACACCTTC.

The chain links TRBV11-2 to TRBJ1-2; perhaps TRBD1 as D (6 bases). The length of the CDR3 is 13 residues. Between the trimmed V and J ends, which lost 5 bases and 1 base, there was a span of 8 bases. CDR1 SGHAT and CDR2 FQNNGV come from the germline V gene. The CDR3 is CASSQQGNYGYTF. CDR3 DNA sequence: TGTGCCAGCAGCCAACAGGGTAACTATGGCTACACCTTC.

The gene calls are TRBV12-5 and TRBJ1-5; D might be TRBD1 (5 bases). Per germline, CDR1 LGHNT and CDR2 FRNRAP. The CDR3 has 14 residues. Trimming took off 6 bases at V and 0 bases at J, with 9 bases between the two ends. DNA for the CDR3: TGTGCTAGTGGCGACAGCAATAGCAATCAGCCCCAGCATTTT. The encoded protein is CASGDSNSNQPQHF.

The CDR3 protein is CATSSQTGVYIYNEQFF. For the CDR3, the DNA is TGTGCCACCAGCAGTCAAACGGGAGTCTACATATACAATGAGCAGTTCTTC. J is TRBJ2-1 and V is TRBV15; a weak D match, TRBD2 (6 bases). Germline V CDR1 and CDR2: LNHNV, YYDKDF (reference sequence). This CDR3 has 17 residues. Trimming cost V 3 bases and J 4 bases, with 19 bases left between them.

The gene calls are TRBV11-3 and TRBJ1-1; D unresolved. Trimming left V 5 bases short and J 10 bases short, with 14 bases between. Germline CDR1 and CDR2: SGHNT and YENEEA. The length of the CDR3 is 12 residues. The CDR3 DNA reads TGTGCCAGCAGCCAAGGGTCACCTAGAGCTTTCTTT. It is translated as CASSQGSPRAFF.

The CDR3 is CASSLEGETEAFF. CDR3 DNA sequence: TGTGCCAGCAGCTTAGAAGGGGAAACTGAAGCTTTCTTT. The V and J genes are TRBV7-8 and TRBJ1-1, with D perhaps matching TRBD1 (5 bases). The CDR3 contains 13 residues. Germline CDR1 and CDR2: SGHVS and FQNEAQ. Trimming stripped 1 base from V and 5 bases from J, with 8 bases between.

The genes are TRBV6-5 and TRBJ2-1; possible D gene TRBD1, 6 bases. V was pared by 4 bases and J by 5 bases, with 18 bases between. CDR3 length: 16 amino acids. The V gene's germline CDR1 is MNHEY and CDR2 SVGAGI. Written as DNA, the CDR3 is TGTGCCAGCAGTTTCGACAGGTCCTCTCAAAACAATGAGCAGTTCTTC. This gives the protein CASSFDRSSQNNEQFF.

The rearrangement joins TRBV5-4 to TRBJ2-2; D unclear. The CDR3 has 12 amino acids. Deletions cut 1 base from V and 6 bases from J, with 4 bases between. The germline V gene has CDR1 SGHNT and CDR2 YYREEE (reference sequence). The CDR3 DNA reads TGTGCCAGCAGCTTGAAGGCCGGGGAGCTGTTTTTT. As protein: CASSLKAGELFF.